This passage covers 23 T cell receptor beta chains from one sample sequenced in a study of blood T cell repertoires in COVID-19. Clones were sequenced by immunoSEQ multiplex PCR, and TCRdb holds only the in-frame ones, with some missing. The sample has roughly 190,000 clones, 75% to 90% seen once. Sequences were obtained from peripheral blood. The receptor set was obtained from a woman in her fifties or sixties with acute or convalescent COVID-19.

The chain is built from TRBV3-1 (or the pseudogene TRBV3-2) and TRBJ2-7, with D perhaps matching TRBD2 (6 bases). This CDR3 is 13 amino acids long. The germline V gene encodes CDR1 LGHDT and CDR2 YNNKEL (reference sequence). V lost 4 bases and J lost 3, with 10 bases in between. CDR3 amino acids: CASSPGLGYEQYF. The CDR3 DNA reads as TGTGCCAGCAGCCCGGGACTCGGCTACGAGCAGTACTTC.

The chain has TRBV28 and TRBJ2-7; 9 nucleotides line up with TRBD1. V trimming: 7 bases; J trimming: 3 bases; junction bases outside the gene matches: 7. This CDR3 has 14 amino acids. Germline V lookup: CDR1 MDHEN, CDR2 SYDVKM. CDR3 in DNA: TGTGCCAGCACCCCCCCGGGACAGGGCTACGAGCAGTACTTC. Translation gives CASTPPGQGYEQYF.

Details on this clone: An end of the junction does not agree with germline; a read error may underlie this. The chain combines TRBV10-3 with TRBJ2-4; D is undetermined. This CDR3 has 15 residues. Germline V gene data show CDR1 as ENHRY and CDR2 as SYGVKD. The CDR3, as DNA: TGTGCCATCCGGTCGACTCAAGACGGCAAAAGCATTCAGTACTTC. Its protein product is CAIRSTQDGKSIQYF.

The chain has TRBV11-3 and TRBJ2-3, with 8 bases lining up with TRBD1. Losses at the gene ends were 6 bases for V and 4 bases for J; bases not matched to a gene: 9. The CDR3 runs 15 residues. Germline values: CDR1 SGHNT, CDR2 YENEEA. The CDR3, as DNA: TGTGCCAGCAGGCCGGACAGGGCGAGTGCAGATACGCAGTATTTT. Translation gives CASRPDRASADTQYF. Together with reference TRBV11-3 and TRBJ2-3, the CDR3 gives the full variable domain: EAGVVQSPRYKIIEKKQPVAFWCNPISGHNTLYWYLQNLGQGPELLIRYENEEAVDDSQLPKDRFSAERLKGVDSTLKIQPAELGDSAVYLCASRPDRASADTQYFGPGTRLTVL.

The V and J genes are TRBV7-6 and TRBJ2-1; 10 bases agree with TRBD1. The CDR3 consists of 15 residues. J lost 9 bases, V lost 2 bases, and 7 bases had no gene match. Per germline, CDR1 SGHVS and CDR2 FNYEAQ. CDR3 DNA: TGTGCCAGCAGCTTATCTGGGACAGGGGCGGCTGAGCAGTTCTTC. Translation: CASSLSGTGAAEQFF.

The chain links TRBV11-3 to TRBJ2-3, with a weak D call TRBD2 (5 bases). Per the germline V gene, CDR1 is SGHNT and CDR2 is YENEEA. Trimming stripped 4 bases from V and 5 bases from J, with 16 bases between. The CDR3 spans 15 residues. The chain's CDR3 is CASSSGLEFLDTQYF. CDR3 nucleotides: TGTGCCAGCAGCTCAGGACTGGAATTCTTAGATACGCAGTATTTT. Full variable domain (rest looked up from reference TRBV11-3 and TRBJ2-3): EAGVVQSPRYKIIEKKQPVAFWCNPISGHNTLYWYLQNLGQGPELLIRYENEEAVDDSQLPKDRFSAERLKGVDSTLKIQPAELGDSAVYLCASSSGLEFLDTQYFGPGTRLTVL.

The genes are TRBV2 and TRBJ2-2; maybe TRBD1 (6 bases). The CDR3 loop spans 14 amino acids. Germline CDR1 SNHLY, CDR2 FYNNEI. Trimming pared 6 bases from V and 2 bases from J, leaving 10 bases between. The CDR3 is CASRQGHNTGELFF. CDR3 nucleotides: TGTGCCAGCAGGCAGGGGCACAACACCGGGGAGCTGTTTTTT. Drawing the rest from reference TRBV2 and TRBJ2-2, the complete variable domain is EPEVTQTPSHQVTQMGQEVILRCVPISNHLYFYWYRQILGQKVEFLVSFYNNEISEKSEIFDDQFSVERPDGSNFTLKIRSTKLEDSAMYFCASRQGHNTGELFFGEGSRLTVL.

This clone is a singleton in its sample. The V call is TRBV12-3 or TRBV12-4, the J call TRBJ2-7; TRBD1 matches 8 bases. The J segment lost 7 bases and the V segment lost 2 bases, leaving 4 bases of the junction unmatched. This CDR3 spans 13 amino acids. This CDR3 is CASSLRTGSEQYF. The DNA for the CDR3 is TGTGCCAGCAGTTTAAGGACAGGGTCGGAGCAGTACTTC.

In DNA form, the CDR3 reads TGTGCCAGCAGTCAGCAGGTGGTTAATGAAAAACTGTTTTTT. Protein: CASSQQVVNEKLFF. The chain uses TRBV28 and TRBJ1-4; D uncertain. Trimming removed 5 bases from V and 4 bases from J, with 11 bases in between. This CDR3 is 14 amino acids long. The V gene's germline CDR1 is MDHEN and CDR2 SYDVKM.

The chain joins TRBV19 to TRBJ1-1; D is perhaps TRBD1 (6 bases). This CDR3 spans 13 amino acids. V was shortened by 6 bases and J by 1 base, with 9 bases between the two germline ends. Germline V gene data show CDR1 as LNHDA and CDR2 as SQIVND (reference sequence). The CDR3 sequence is CASRDSSNTEAFF. Here the CDR3 DNA reads TGTGCCAGTAGGGACAGTTCGAACACTGAAGCTTTCTTT. Based on the CDR3 plus reference TRBV19 and TRBJ1-1, the full variable domain is DGGITQSPKYLFRKEGQNVTLSCEQNLNHDAMYWYRQDPGQGLRLIYYSQIVNDFQKGDIAEGYSVSREKKESFPLTVTSAQKNPTAFYLCASRDSSNTEAFFGQGTRLTVV.

The chain couples TRBV7-8 to TRBJ2-2; tentative D call: TRBD2 (6 bases). Looked up from germline, CDR1 is SGHVS and CDR2 is FQNEAQ. The CDR3 consists of 16 residues. V lost 3 bases and J lost 3, with 14 bases in between. The CDR3 nucleotides read TGTGCCAGCAGCTTCCGGGGACTTCAGCACACCGGGGAGCTGTTTTTT. Translated, it gives CASSFRGLQHTGELFF.

The chain carries TRBV28 and TRBJ2-7, with 10 nucleotides matching TRBD2. With 5 bases clipped from V and 2 bases from J, the junction kept 6 bases outside the gene matches. Germline loops: CDR1 MDHEN, CDR2 SYDVKM. The CDR3 is made up of 15 amino acids. CDR3 region: CASSGWTSGTYEQYF. The CDR3 nucleotides read TGTGCCAGCAGTGGGTGGACTAGCGGAACCTACGAGCAGTACTTC.

The chain employs TRBV5-1 and TRBJ2-7, with 15 positions matching TRBD2. From germline, CDR1 is SGHRS and CDR2 YFSETQ. The CDR3 runs 15 residues. J lost 9 bases, V lost 4 bases, and 8 bases had no gene match. CDR3 bases: TGCGCCAGCAGCGCGGGACTAGCGGGAGGTGAACGGCAGTACTTC. Translation gives CASSAGLAGGERQYF.

A single count supports this clone. This rearrangement joins TRBV3-1 (or the pseudogene TRBV3-2) to TRBJ2-3; 12 bases agree with TRBD2. The CDR3 sequence is 18 residues long. With V trimmed by 1 base and J by 4 bases, 9 bases remained unmatched. CDR1 is LGHDT, CDR2 YNNKEL, per germline (reference sequence). In nucleotides, the CDR3 is TGTGCCAGCAGCCAAGCGAGAGGACTAGCGGGATTTCCAGATACGCAGTATTTT. Protein: CASSQARGLAGFPDTQYF.

The chain uses TRBV28 and TRBJ2-1; D is undetermined. V was pared by 8 bases and J by 3 bases, with 14 bases between. This CDR3 is 14 amino acids long. Per germline, CDR1 MDHEN and CDR2 SYDVKM. CDR3 sequence reads: CASHSQPLYNEQFF. CDR3 DNA: TGTGCCAGCCACTCCCAACCTCTCTACAATGAGCAGTTCTTC.

V usage is TRBV27 and J usage is TRBJ1-2; perhaps TRBD1 as D (5 bases). The CDR3 sequence is 14 residues long. V lost 5 bases and J 2 bases, leaving 12 bases between the germline ends. Germline lookup yields CDR1 MNHEY and CDR2 SMNVEV (reference sequence). The CDR3 bases are TGTGCCAGCAGTAGGCCGGGGGGAAACTATGGCTACACCTTC. Amino acids: CASSRPGGNYGYTF.

In this sample, this clone turned up once. The chain combines TRBV5-4 with TRBJ1-2; maybe TRBD1 (6 bases). This CDR3 spans 13 amino acids. In germline, CDR1 is SGHNT, CDR2 YYREEE (reference sequence). The V gene lost 2 bases and the J gene lost 6 bases, with 11 bases spanning the gap. The DNA for the CDR3 is TGTGCCAGCAGCTTAAGGGGGGGGAATGGCTACACCTTC. Amino acid sequence: CASSLRGGNGYTF.

The V call is TRBV3-1 (or the pseudogene TRBV3-2), the J call TRBJ1-3; weak D call: TRBD1 (5 bases). Germline lookup yields CDR1 LGHDT and CDR2 YNNKEL (reference sequence). There are 16 residues in the CDR3. With 7 bases removed from V and 5 bases from J, the gap between germline ends came to 21 bases. CDR3 protein: CASTSAGGPPRNTIYF. The CDR3 DNA follows: TGTGCCAGCACCTCAGCGGGGGGACCGCCTCGAAACACCATATATTTT.

The J gene is TRBJ2-5, the V gene TRBV5-1; no firm D call. This CDR3 is 11 amino acids long. The V end lost 5 bases, the J end lost 3 bases, and 5 bases lay between the germline ends. Germline loops: CDR1 SGHRS, CDR2 YFSETQ. The CDR3 region has the DNA TGCGCCAGCAGTATCGAAGAGACCCAGTACTTC. As protein: CASSIEETQYF.

The V and J genes are TRBV7-9 and TRBJ2-5; possibly TRBD1 for D (5 bases). The germline V gene has CDR1 SEHNR and CDR2 FQNEAQ (reference sequence). Trimming shortened V by 5 bases and J by 2 bases, and 15 bases separated the two germline ends. There are 15 residues in the CDR3. The CDR3 region is CASSIDSRRQETQYF. The DNA for the CDR3 is TGTGCCAGCAGCATAGACAGTCGACGACAAGAGACCCAGTACTTC.

The chain has TRBV6-5 and TRBJ2-7, with 8 bases lining up with TRBD1. The ends lost 6 bases at V and 7 bases at J; junction bases unmatched: 5. Germline V gives CDR1 MNHEY, CDR2 SVGAGI. This CDR3 spans 12 amino acids. The CDR3 DNA reads as TGTGCCAGCAGCCGGGACAGGCTTGAGCAGTACGTC. It encodes CASSRDRLEQYV.

V is TRBV11-1 and J is TRBJ2-7, with D possibly TRBD2 on 6 matching bases. Trimming took off 1 base at V and 3 bases at J, with 13 bases between the two ends. Germline CDR1 is SGHAT and CDR2 is FQDESV (reference sequence). CDR3 size: 15 residues. CDR3 sequence: CASSLGGGGNYEQYV. For the CDR3, the DNA is TGTGCCAGCAGCTTAGGGGGAGGAGGTAACTACGAGCAGTACGTC.

The J gene is TRBJ2-5, the V gene TRBV9; TRBD2 is a possible D gene (6 bases). The CDR3 totals 16 residues. Germline V gene sequence: CDR1 SGDLS, CDR2 YYNGEE. Trimming took 1 base from V and 1 from J, leaving 14 bases between them. The CDR3: CASSVQTGALQETQYF. CDR3 DNA sequence: TGTGCCAGCAGCGTACAGACGGGAGCCCTCCAAGAGACCCAGTACTTC.